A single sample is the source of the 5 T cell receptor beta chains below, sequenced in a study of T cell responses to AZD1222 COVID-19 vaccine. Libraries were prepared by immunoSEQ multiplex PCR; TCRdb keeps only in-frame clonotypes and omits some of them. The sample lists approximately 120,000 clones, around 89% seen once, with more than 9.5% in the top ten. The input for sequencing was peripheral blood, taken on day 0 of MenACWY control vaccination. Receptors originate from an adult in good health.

The CDR3 bases are TGCAGCGTTGAAGGTGGGGACAGCTCCTACGAGCAGTACTTC. It translates to CSVEGGDSSYEQYF. The chain links TRBV29-1 to TRBJ2-7; 7 bases line up with TRBD1. CDR3 size: 14 residues. The V segment lost 1 base and the J segment 0 bases; nucleotides outside the gene matches: 3. The germline V gene has CDR1 SQVTM and CDR2 ANQGSEA.

The CDR3 sequence: CASSYGTSGGYEQYF. The CDR3 DNA reads as TGTGCCAGCAGTTACGGGACTAGCGGGGGTTACGAGCAGTACTTC. V and J are TRBV6-2 or TRBV6-3 and TRBJ2-7; TRBD2 agrees at 14 bases. The J segment lost 4 bases and the V segment lost 2 bases, leaving 1 base of the junction unmatched. This CDR3 is built from 15 residues. Germline lookup yields CDR1 MNHEY and CDR2 SVGEGT.

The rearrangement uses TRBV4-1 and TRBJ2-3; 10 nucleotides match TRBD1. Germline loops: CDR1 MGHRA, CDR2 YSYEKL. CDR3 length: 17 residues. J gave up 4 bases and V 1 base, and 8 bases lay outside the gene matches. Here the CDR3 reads CASSQGEGQGFADTQYF. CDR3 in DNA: TGCGCCAGCAGCCAAGGCGAGGGACAGGGGTTTGCAGATACGCAGTATTTT.

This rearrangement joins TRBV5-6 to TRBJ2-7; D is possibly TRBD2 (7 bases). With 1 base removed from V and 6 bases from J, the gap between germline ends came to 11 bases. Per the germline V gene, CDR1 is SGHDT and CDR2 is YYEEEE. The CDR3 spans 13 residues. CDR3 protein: CASSLWGGSEQYF. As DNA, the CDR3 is TGTGCCAGCAGCTTGTGGGGGGGCTCCGAGCAGTACTTC.

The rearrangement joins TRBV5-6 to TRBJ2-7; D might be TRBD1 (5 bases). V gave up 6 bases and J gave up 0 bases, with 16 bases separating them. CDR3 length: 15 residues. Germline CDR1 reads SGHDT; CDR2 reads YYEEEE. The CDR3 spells CASTALGRSSYEQYF. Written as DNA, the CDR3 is TGTGCCAGCACCGCCTTGGGGCGGAGCTCCTACGAGCAGTACTTC. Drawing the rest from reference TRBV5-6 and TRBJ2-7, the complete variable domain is DAGVTQSPTHLIKTRGQQVTLRCSPKSGHDTVSWYQQALGQGPQFIFQYYEEEERQRGNFPDRFSGHQFPNYSSELNVNALLLGDSALYLCASTALGRSSYEQYFGPGTRLTVT.